Many counts were recorded for the clone carrying this T cell receptor (beta chain). TCR beta libraries were built with iRepertoire HTBI primers and Arm-PCR of CDR3 regions. TCRdb recomputed calls from the multiplex PCR reads with MiXCR, one row per CDR3 protein. The sample consists of hundreds of thousands of distinct CDR3 sequences, approximately 15% of them appearing once. Time point denoted: newly diagnosed GD, antithyroid drugs for less than 3 months. PBMC-extracted RNA yielded the TCR library. Approximately 9 milliliters of peripheral blood were taken and placed in EDTA tubes. The record originates from a study of regulatory T cells in long-lasting Graves disease. Germline lookup yields CDR1 KGHDR and CDR2 SFDVKD. V was trimmed by 9 bases and J by 0 bases, leaving 8 bases between them. CDR3 length equals 13 residues. The sample also formed part of further work on T cells in Graves' hyperthyroidism and ophthalmopathy. That paper states: Clinical symptoms, serum thyroxine, TRAb, thyroid ultrasound and orbital computed tomography established diagnosis. With the HTBI primer set, the TCR CDR3 went through a first round of RT-PCR. Blood shared most expanded thyroid clonotypes above 0.001.

Sequencing used peripheral blood mononuclear cells (PBMCs), obtained at new diagnosis, from a patient treated with antithyroid drugs. The sequence came from a woman in her 30s with Graves disease. The chain employs TRBV24-1 and TRBJ1-5, with a tentative D call TRBD1 (5 bases). The CDR3 nucleotides are TGTGCCACCGGGCAGGGTAGCAATCAGCCCCAGCATTTT. As protein: CATGQGSNQPQHF.